What follows are 14 T cell receptor beta chains derived from one specimen sequenced in a study of shared clonotypes between healthy human individuals. TCRdb's copy holds only in-frame clones and misses some; the assay was immunoSEQ multiplex PCR. The data contain 650,000 to 800,000 clones, roughly 72% of them seen just once; the ten biggest clones take up about 1.7%. The sample taken for sequencing was memory CD4+ T cells sorted from blood. As to subset: CD45RA-negative fraction. The receptors were sampled from a woman aged 30 to 39 in good health.

The chain recombines TRBV4-1 with TRBJ1-3; 7 positions match TRBD1. With V trimmed by 3 bases and J by 4 bases, 9 bases remained unmatched. The length of the CDR3 is 16 residues. Germline V gene lookup returns CDR1 MGHRA and CDR2 YSYEKL. The CDR3, as DNA: TGCGCCAGCAGCCATGCTTCCGGGGACAGCGGAAACACCATATATTTT. Translating it yields CASSHASGDSGNTIYF.

V gene TRBV5-4 combines with J gene TRBJ1-4; D is unclear. V gave up 3 bases and J gave up 8 bases, with 11 bases separating them. The CDR3 is made up of 13 amino acids. Germline V lookup: CDR1 SGHNT, CDR2 YYREEE (reference sequence). The CDR3 sequence: CASSSGRREKLFF. CDR3 DNA: TGTGCCAGCAGCTCCGGACGGAGGGAAAAACTGTTTTTT.

This clone was detected once. The CDR3 protein is CASSVGSSGDTDTQYF. The CDR3 DNA follows: TGTGCCAGCAGCGTAGGCTCTAGCGGGGACACAGATACGCAGTATTTT. V and J are TRBV9 and TRBJ2-3; 9 bases line up with TRBD2. Per the germline V gene, CDR1 is SGDLS and CDR2 is YYNGEE. This CDR3 region has 16 residues. V dropped 0 bases and J dropped 2; count of bases not matched to a gene: 4. Variable domain in full (rest from reference TRBV9 and TRBJ2-3): DSGVTQTPKHLITATGQRVTLRCSPRSGDLSVYWYQQSLDQGLQFLIQYYNGEERAKGNILERFSAQQFPDLHSELNLSSLELGDSALYFCASSVGSSGDTDTQYFGPGTRLTVL.

In regard to this clone: This CDR3 is also generated by other DNA sequences in the sample. V and J are TRBV7-8 and TRBJ1-3; D remains ambiguous. Germline CDR1 and CDR2: SGHVS and FQNEAQ. V was trimmed by 1 base and J by 7 bases, leaving 2 bases between them. The length of the CDR3 is 11 residues. The DNA for the CDR3 is TGTGCCAGCAGCTTAGGGAACACCATATATTTT. It is translated as CASSLGNTIYF.

The V and J genes are TRBV11-3 and TRBJ1-1; tentatively, D is TRBD1 (5 bases). The length of the CDR3 is 13 residues. Germline CDR1 and CDR2: SGHNT and YENEEA. V lost 4 bases and J lost 7, with 13 bases in between. The DNA for the CDR3 is TGTGCCAGCAGCTCCAGAGGGGCGGATGAAGCTTTCTTT. This codes for CASSSRGADEAFF.

This clone was observed a handful of times. The chain couples TRBV4-1 to TRBJ1-5; 10 bases line up with TRBD1. V shed 1 base, J shed 0 bases, and the junction held 12 bases outside the gene matches. CDR1 is MGHRA, CDR2 YSYEKL, per germline. The CDR3 covers 20 residues. The CDR3 DNA reads TGCGCCAGCAGCCAAGTACCGGCGGGACAGGGGCGATATAGCAATCAGCCCCAGCATTTT. Amino acids: CASSQVPAGQGRYSNQPQHF.

The chain uses TRBV7-5 and TRBJ2-7; the table's D call of TRBD2 was not tested on the DNA. TRBV7-5 is assigned pseudogene status. This CDR3 contains 17 residues. The CDR3 bases are TGTGTCAGAAGACAAATCCCCCGACTAGGGGTTCACTACGAGCAGTACTTC. Translating it yields CVRRQIPRLGVHYEQYF.

This chain joins TRBV6-1 and TRBJ2-7; TRBD1 aligns across 10 bases. The ends lost 1 base at V and 4 bases at J; junction bases unmatched: 4. The germline gives CDR1 MNHNS, CDR2 SASEGT. This CDR3 is 15 amino acids long. CDR3 protein: CASSEDDRGPYEQYF. Here the CDR3 DNA reads TGTGCCAGCAGTGAAGATGACAGGGGGCCTTACGAGCAGTACTTC.

This chain uses TRBV6-4 with TRBJ2-3; possibly TRBD2 for D (5 bases). Trimming left V 6 bases short and J 11 bases short, with 12 bases between. The germline V gene has CDR1 MRHNA and CDR2 SNTAGT. The CDR3 totals 11 residues. The CDR3 is CASRAGEGQYF. CDR3 in DNA: TGTGCCAGCAGGGCCGGGGAAGGGCAGTATTTT.

The CDR3 DNA follows: TGTGCCAGCAGCACCCGGGACAGGGGGATGAACACTGAAGCTTTCTTT. It is translated as CASSTRDRGMNTEAFF. V is TRBV5-4 and J is TRBJ1-1, with TRBD1 matching 11 bases. The J segment lost 0 bases and the V segment lost 4 bases, leaving 5 bases of the junction unmatched. Germline CDR1 SGHNT, CDR2 YYREEE (reference sequence). The CDR3 has 16 residues.

This chain links TRBV6-5 with TRBJ2-2, with 7 bases lining up with TRBD2. V was pared by 8 bases and J by 5 bases, with 8 bases of the junction left unmatched. Germline CDR1 and CDR2: MNHEY and SVGAGI. This CDR3 is 14 amino acids long. Here the CDR3 reads CASGEARETGELFF. The CDR3 coding sequence is TGTGCCAGCGGGGAAGCGCGGGAGACCGGGGAGCTGTTTTTT.

The chain uses TRBV6-5 and TRBJ1-5; D unclear. The germline gives CDR1 MNHEY, CDR2 SVGAGI. V gave up 6 bases and J gave up 5 bases, with 17 bases separating them. This CDR3 has 15 residues. The CDR3 reads CASRQVFPPDQPQHF. Written as DNA, the CDR3 is TGTGCCAGCAGGCAGGTGTTCCCACCGGATCAGCCCCAGCATTTT.

This clone was picked up a small number of times. The genes are TRBV5-6 and TRBJ2-6; no definite D call. This CDR3 spans 15 amino acids. V lost 4 bases and J 2 bases, leaving 10 bases between the germline ends. The germline gives CDR1 SGHDT, CDR2 YYEEEE. The DNA of the CDR3 is TGTGCCAGCAGCGCCTCTCATGCTGGGGCCAACGTCCTGACTTTC. This encodes CASSASHAGANVLTF.

The chain uses TRBV18 and TRBJ1-2; D possibly corresponds to TRBD1 (5 bases). Germline values: CDR1 KGHSH, CDR2 LQKENI. CDR3 length equals 15 residues. V was cut by 3 bases and J by 3 bases, with 14 bases left in between. The CDR3 bases are TGTGCCAGCTCACCGGGGGACCTAAGGGACTATGGCTACACCTTC. Translation gives CASSPGDLRDYGYTF.